This T cell receptor (beta chain) comes out of a study of molecular identifiers for immune sequencing clone quantification. Study context: Replicate runs used RNA from approximately 20,000 or 98,000 naive CD8 cells, which was split five ways into aliquots, and four of those aliquots were then sequenced. General observations from the study: Sharing of a barcode by identical TCR molecules could cause highly expanded clone sizes to be underestimated.

This clonotype was counted a few times. Antigen specificity is unknown. Naive CD8 T cells underwent sorting with the CD8+CD4-CCR7+CD45RA+ definition. TCRdb analysed the PCR reads with MiXCR anew, one entry per CDR3 protein. The sample shows more than 70,000 distinct CDR3 sequences, 21% of them seen only once. This CDR3 spans 15 amino acids. Germline CDR1 SGHNT, CDR2 YYREEE (reference sequence). V lost 5 bases to trimming and J lost 4 bases; unmatched junction nucleotides: 6. Source material: naive CD8+ T cells from blood, with Jurkat cell RNA spiked in. Indicated subset: FACS-sorted CD8+CD4-CCR7+CD45RA+ naive T cells. This TCR came from a human donor in good health. Some libraries in this study had Jurkat cell RNA spiked in. The chain has TRBV5-4 and TRBJ2-1, with TRBD1 matching 10 bases. CDR3 nucleotides: TGTGCCAGCAGAACCGGGACAGGGGAGTACAATGAGCAGTTCTTC. It translates to CASRTGTGEYNEQFF. Together with reference TRBV5-4 and TRBJ2-1, the CDR3 gives the full variable domain: ETGVTQSPTHLIKTRGQQVTLRCSSQSGHNTVSWYQQALGQGPQFIFQYYREEENGRGNFPPRFSGLQFPNYSSELNVNALELDDSALYLCASRTGTGEYNEQFFGPGTRLTVL.